Listed here are 7 T cell receptor beta chains from one sample, sequenced in a study of T-cell memory formation after mild COVID-19. TCRdb reprocessed the 5' RACE reads with MiXCR, giving one entry per CDR3 protein. Among 450,000 or so distinct CDR3 sequences listed, approximately 25% were seen once. The specimen sequenced was PBMCs or a T cell subset sorted from them (not recorded which). All receptors derive from an adult woman who had mild COVID-19 (a few samples of this study predate the infection). Cell type and time point are not known.

The chain combines TRBV25-1 with TRBJ1-2; D is unclear. This CDR3 has 14 amino acids. Looked up from germline, CDR1 is MGHDK and CDR2 is SYGVNS. The ends were cut back, 5 bases at V and 2 bases at J, with 12 bases in the middle. The CDR3 sequence is CASSRRGLNYGYTF. CDR3 in DNA: TGTGCCAGCAGTAGAAGAGGCCTGAACTATGGCTACACCTTC.

V is TRBV4-1 and J is TRBJ2-1; 8 bases map to TRBD2. Germline CDR1 and CDR2: MGHRA and YSYEKL. After removal of 4 bases from V and 4 bases from J, the junction contained 12 bases not matched to a gene. CDR3 size: 17 residues. The CDR3 coding sequence is TGCGCCAGCAGCCCGCGCATGGGACTAGTTGGGTACAATGAGCAGTTCTTC. Its translation is CASSPRMGLVGYNEQFF.

The rearrangement uses TRBV7-2 and TRBJ2-7, with D perhaps matching TRBD1 (5 bases). Germline V gene sequence: CDR1 SGHTA, CDR2 FQGNSA. The CDR3 has 16 residues. Deletions cut 7 bases from V and 2 bases from J, with 21 bases between. The CDR3 here is CASTPVRQGPPYEQYF. The CDR3 bases are TGTGCCAGCACCCCCGTACGTCAGGGTCCCCCCTACGAGCAGTACTTC.

The table lists this clonotype with a few counts. V and J are TRBV14 and TRBJ2-2; D unresolved. Per the germline V gene, CDR1 is SGHDN and CDR2 is FVKESK. The CDR3 loop spans 13 amino acids. V lost 3 bases, J lost 6 bases, and 8 bases lay in between. CDR3: CASSQEIAGELFF. The CDR3 nucleotides read TGTGCCAGCAGCCAGGAAATTGCCGGGGAGCTGTTTTTT.

The chain has TRBV6-1 and TRBJ1-1; 10 nucleotides align to TRBD1. Germline CDR1 and CDR2: MNHNS and SASEGT. The CDR3 totals 14 residues. Trimming removed 7 bases from V and 4 bases from J; junction bases left unmatched: 6. The chain's CDR3 is CASTRDRGFTEAFF. The CDR3 DNA is TGTGCCAGCACTCGGGACAGGGGTTTCACTGAAGCTTTCTTT.

The CDR3 nucleotides are TGTGCCAGCAGTGTGGAGACCCAGTACTTC. Its protein is CASSVETQYF. The rearrangement uses TRBV6-2 or TRBV6-3 and TRBJ2-5; no clear D. V lost 5 bases to trimming and J lost 5 bases, with 3 bases between them. CDR3 length: 10 amino acids. The germline CDR1 and CDR2 sequences are MNHEY and SVGEGT.

This clonotype was seen at least ten times. This rearrangement joins TRBV12-3 or TRBV12-4 to TRBJ2-3, with D tentatively TRBD1 or TRBD2 (5 bases each). Trimming cost V 3 bases and J 4 bases, with 8 bases left between them. This CDR3 is 13 amino acids long. In nucleotides, the CDR3 is TGTGCCAGCAGTTTCGGGGCCGCAGATACGCAGTATTTT. Its translation is CASSFGAADTQYF.